A selection of T cell receptor beta chains follows, all from one sample in a study of T cells in Graves' hyperthyroidism and ophthalmopathy. Each CDR3 protein is one row after TCRdb ran MiXCR on the multiplex PCR reads. The sample consists of roughly 720,000 distinct CDR3 sequences, 17% of them appearing once. Sequenced sample: blood. These receptors originate from a man in his fifties with Graves' hyperthyroidism. Both conserved end residues are part of each CDR3. Each record gives: D gene, clone size, J gene, V gene, CDR3 protein, CDR3 DNA. A D gene is named only where the DNA matches it firmly. A row's size may be missing; if present it is once, few, many or a size class.

>TRBD2|few|TRBJ2-5|TRBV4-3
CASSQWAGGALSEETQYF
TGCGCCAGCAGCCAATGGGCGGGGGGCGCTTTGTCCGAAGAGACCCAGTACTTC
>-|-|TRBJ1-6|TRBV5-6
CASSAGRQAGNSPLHF
TGTGCCAGCAGCGCCGGTCGTCAGGCGGGAAATTCACCCCTCCACTTT
>TRBD1|few|TRBJ2-4|TRBV28
CASSQAGTGQTKNIQYF
TGTGCCAGCAGTCAAGCCGGGACAGGGCAAACCAAAAACATTCAGTACTTC
>-|-|TRBJ2-5|TRBV5-5
CASSFSGEGTQYF
TGTGCCAGCAGCTTTTCAGGGGAAGGGACCCAGTACTTC
>-|few|TRBJ2-1|TRBV5-1
CASSLGVNDAYNEQFF
TGCGCCAGCAGCTTGGGGGTCAATGACGCCTACAATGAGCAGTTCTTC
>-|-|TRBJ1-1|TRBV6-1
CASRRVSNTEAFF
TGTGCCAGCAGGCGGGTCTCAAACACTGAAGCTTTCTTT
>TRBD1|-|TRBJ2-1|TRBV10-3
CAISESPWDRGSNEQFF
TGTGCCATCAGTGAGTCTCCCTGGGACAGGGGAAGCAATGAGCAGTTCTTC
>TRBD1|many|TRBJ1-3|TRBV11-1
CASSQRTGSVGNTIYF
TGTGCCAGCAGCCAAAGGACAGGATCAGTTGGAAACACCATATATTTT
>TRBD1|few|TRBJ2-3|TRBV19
CASTPVGGQGTDTQYF
TGTGCCAGTACCCCTGTGGGTGGACAGGGGACAGATACGCAGTATTTT
>TRBD1|many|TRBJ2-7|TRBV5-1
CASSPRQGNYEQYF
TGTGCCAGCAGTCCGCGACAGGGTAACTACGAGCAGTACTTC
>-|-|TRBJ1-1|TRBV7-9
CASSQIGTGTEAFF
TGTGCCAGCAGCCAAATCGGTACGGGGACTGAAGCTTTCTTT
>-|few|TRBJ2-1|TRBV19
CASNTLLAGGINEQFF
TGTGCCAGTAATACCCTTCTGGCAGGGGGGATCAATGAGCAGTTCTTC
>-|-|TRBJ2-7|TRBV25-1
CASSGDSLLLEQYF
TGTGCCAGCAGTGGAGACAGCTTACTTCTCGAGCAGTACTTC
>-|-|TRBJ2-1|TRBV28
CASSLFVGGIDNEQFF
TGTGCCAGCAGTTTATTCGTGGGAGGAATCGACAATGAGCAGTTCTTC
>-|few|TRBJ2-7|TRBV3-1
CASSPRTRNSYEQYF
TGTGCCAGCAGCCCTCGGACTCGCAACTCCTACGAGCAGTACTTC
>TRBD2|-|TRBJ2-3|TRBV12-3/TRBV12-4
CASSFHAGVEDTQYF
TGTGCCAGCAGTTTCCATGCGGGAGTGGAAGATACGCAGTATTTT
>-|many|TRBJ2-7|TRBV12-3/TRBV12-4
CASSFGTALNEQYF
TGTGCCAGCAGTTTCGGGACTGCACTCAACGAGCAGTACTTC
>-|many|TRBJ2-7|TRBV6-1
CASSEAARTYEQYF
TGTGCCAGCAGTGAGGCGGCACGGACCTACGAGCAGTACTTC
>-|-|TRBJ1-2|TRBV6-5
CASSYDGARGYTF
TGTGCCAGCAGTTACGACGGGGCAAGGGGCTACACCTTC
>TRBD2|-|TRBJ2-7|TRBV7-2
CASSLEGVGLAGSSYEQYF
TGTGCCAGCAGCTTAGAGGGGGTGGGTTTAGCGGGAAGCTCCTACGAGCAGTACTTC
>-|few|TRBJ1-5|TRBV27
CASSKDGGYSNQPQHF
TGTGCCAGCAGTAAAGATGGAGGTTATAGCAATCAGCCCCAGCATTTT
>TRBD2|-|TRBJ2-5|TRBV20-1
CSASGLAGAETQYF
TGCAGTGCATCGGGCCTAGCGGGAGCGGAGACCCAGTACTTC
>TRBD1|many|TRBJ1-2|TRBV10-1
CASSEQPGGSYGYTF
TGCGCCAGCAGTGAGCAACCAGGGGGCAGCTATGGCTACACCTTC
>TRBD2|many|TRBJ2-1|TRBV29-1
CSGPASGSRNEQFF
TGCAGCGGTCCTGCTAGCGGGAGCCGCAATGAGCAGTTCTTC
>-|-|TRBJ2-1|TRBV7-2
CASSLVLVPMFF
TGTGCCAGCAGCTTAGTTTTGGTCCCGATGTTCTTC
>-|many|TRBJ1-1|TRBV28
CASSRGGGTEAFF
TGTGCCAGCAGTCGAGGGGGAGGCACTGAAGCTTTCTTT
>-|-|TRBJ1-1|TRBV28
CASSPDILLSAFF
TGTGCCAGCAGCCCCGACATACTCTTGAGTGCTTTCTTT
>-|few|TRBJ1-5|TRBV28
CASSTPNSNQPQHF
TGTGCCAGCAGTACCCCGAACAGCAATCAGCCCCAGCATTTT
>TRBD2|-|TRBJ2-3|TRBV6-2/TRBV6-3
CASINLAGTSGTDTQYF
TGTGCCAGCATCAACCTAGCGGGGACTAGCGGAACAGATACGCAGTATTTT
>-|-|TRBJ1-6|TRBV20-1
CSARPQLILNNSPLHF
TGCAGTGCTAGACCTCAGTTAATATTAAATAATTCACCCCTCCACTTT
>TRBD2|many|TRBJ2-1|TRBV7-9
CASDLEASGSNEQFF
TGTGCCAGCGACTTAGAGGCTAGCGGGAGCAATGAGCAGTTCTTC
>-|-|TRBJ1-1|TRBV29-1
CSVETGRAFF
TGCAGCGTTGAAACCGGTCGAGCTTTCTTT
>-|-|TRBJ2-5|TRBV12-3/TRBV12-4
CASSQGGLRWETQYF
TGTGCCAGCAGCCAAGGGGGGCTGCGGTGGGAGACCCAGTACTTC
>TRBD1|many|TRBJ2-3|TRBV2
CASSEGQGVFADTQYF
TGTGCCAGCAGTGAAGGACAGGGGGTTTTTGCAGATACGCAGTATTTT
>-|-|TRBJ2-1|TRBV25-1
CASLGAKNEQFF
TGTGCCAGTCTGGGGGCAAAGAATGAGCAGTTCTTC
>TRBD1|many|TRBJ1-2|TRBV9
CASSVGQGDYGYTF
TGTGCCAGCAGCGTAGGGCAGGGGGACTATGGCTACACCTTC
>-|few|TRBJ2-1|TRBV5-6
CASSLVFTVREDNEQFF
TGTGCCAGCAGCTTGGTATTCACGGTTAGAGAGGACAATGAGCAGTTCTTC
>-|many|TRBJ2-3|TRBV27
CASSLSGRKGEDTQYF
TGTGCCAGCAGCCTTTCGGGGCGCAAAGGGGAAGATACGCAGTATTTT
>TRBD1|many|TRBJ1-1|TRBV28
CASSSQGAGAFF
TGTGCCAGCAGTTCTCAGGGGGCTGGAGCTTTCTTT
>TRBD1|many|TRBJ1-2|TRBV28
CASSFLGQVGLYGYTF
TGTGCCAGCAGTTTCCTGGGACAGGTGGGGCTCTATGGCTACACCTTC
>-|many|TRBJ1-2|TRBV28
CASSLITPANYGYTF
TGTGCCAGCAGCCTTATCACCCCTGCTAACTATGGCTACACCTTC